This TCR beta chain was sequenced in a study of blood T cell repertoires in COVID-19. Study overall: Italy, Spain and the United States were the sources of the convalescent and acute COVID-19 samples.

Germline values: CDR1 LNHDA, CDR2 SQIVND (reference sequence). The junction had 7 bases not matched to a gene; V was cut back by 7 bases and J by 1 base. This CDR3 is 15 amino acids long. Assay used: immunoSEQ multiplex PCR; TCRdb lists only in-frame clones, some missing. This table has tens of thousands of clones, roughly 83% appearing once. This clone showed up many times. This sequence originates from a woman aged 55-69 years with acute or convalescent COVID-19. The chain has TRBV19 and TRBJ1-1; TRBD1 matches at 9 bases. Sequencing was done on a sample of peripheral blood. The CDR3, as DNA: TGTGCCAGTACCCAGACAGGGGGTAGGAACACTGAAGCTTTCTTT. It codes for CASTQTGGRNTEAFF.